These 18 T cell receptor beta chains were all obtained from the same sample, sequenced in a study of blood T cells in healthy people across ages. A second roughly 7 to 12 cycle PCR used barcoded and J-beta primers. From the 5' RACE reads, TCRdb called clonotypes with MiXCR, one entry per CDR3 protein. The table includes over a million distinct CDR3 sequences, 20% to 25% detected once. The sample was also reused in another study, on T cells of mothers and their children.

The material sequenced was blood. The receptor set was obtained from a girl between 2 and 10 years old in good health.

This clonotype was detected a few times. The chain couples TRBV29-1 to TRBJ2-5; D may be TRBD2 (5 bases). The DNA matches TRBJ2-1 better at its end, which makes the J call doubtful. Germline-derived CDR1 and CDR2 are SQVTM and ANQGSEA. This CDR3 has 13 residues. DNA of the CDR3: TGCAGCGTTGAGGCGTACCGAGGGAATGAGCAGTTCTTC. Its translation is CSVEAYRGNEQFF.

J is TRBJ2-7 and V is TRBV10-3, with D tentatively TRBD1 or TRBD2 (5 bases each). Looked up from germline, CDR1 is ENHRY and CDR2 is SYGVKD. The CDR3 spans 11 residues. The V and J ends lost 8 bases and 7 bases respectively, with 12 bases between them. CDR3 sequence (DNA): TGTGCCATCGGGACGGGGTTGGAGCAGTACTTC. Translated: CAIGTGLEQYF.

In DNA form, the CDR3 reads TGCAGCGCTATACAGAGCTCCATGAACACTGAAGCTTTCTTT. As protein: CSAIQSSMNTEAFF. The chain combines TRBV29-1 with TRBJ1-1; D is undetermined. The germline V gene has CDR1 SQVTM and CDR2 ANQGSEA. CDR3 length: 14 amino acids. V shed 7 bases and J shed 0 bases, with 15 bases lying between them.

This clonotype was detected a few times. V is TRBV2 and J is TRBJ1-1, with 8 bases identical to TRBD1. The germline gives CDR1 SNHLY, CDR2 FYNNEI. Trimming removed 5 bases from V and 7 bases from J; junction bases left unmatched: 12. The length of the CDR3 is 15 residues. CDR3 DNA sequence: TGTGCCAGCAGTCCCTTGGACAGGGATTCTAGTGAAGCTTTCTTT. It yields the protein CASSPLDRDSSEAFF.

In DNA form, the CDR3 reads TGCAGTGCTAGAGCGGACAGCACTTTCAATGAGCAGTTCTTC. This gives the protein CSARADSTFNEQFF. The rearrangement links TRBV20-1 to TRBJ2-1, with D perhaps matching TRBD1 (6 bases). This CDR3 is 14 amino acids long. V was shortened by 1 base and J by 6 bases, with 13 bases between the two germline ends. In germline, CDR1 is DFQATT, CDR2 SNEGSKA (reference sequence).

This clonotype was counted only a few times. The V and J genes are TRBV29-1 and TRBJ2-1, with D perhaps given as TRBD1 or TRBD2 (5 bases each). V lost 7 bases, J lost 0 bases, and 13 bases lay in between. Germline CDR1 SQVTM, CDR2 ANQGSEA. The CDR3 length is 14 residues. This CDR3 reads CSGGGGISYNEQFF. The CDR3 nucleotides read TGCAGCGGAGGTGGGGGAATCTCCTACAATGAGCAGTTCTTC.

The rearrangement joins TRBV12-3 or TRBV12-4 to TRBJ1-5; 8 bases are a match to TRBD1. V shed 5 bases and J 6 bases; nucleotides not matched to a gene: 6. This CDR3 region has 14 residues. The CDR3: CASSPDRGRQPQHF. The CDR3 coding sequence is TGTGCCAGCAGTCCAGACAGGGGACGTCAGCCCCAGCATTTT.

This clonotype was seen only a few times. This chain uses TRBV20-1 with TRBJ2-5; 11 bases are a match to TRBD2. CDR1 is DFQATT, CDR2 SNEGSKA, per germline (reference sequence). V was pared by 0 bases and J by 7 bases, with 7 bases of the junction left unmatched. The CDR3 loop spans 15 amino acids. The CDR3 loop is CSARETSGSPGTQYF. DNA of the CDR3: TGCAGTGCTAGAGAAACTAGCGGGAGCCCTGGGACCCAGTACTTC.

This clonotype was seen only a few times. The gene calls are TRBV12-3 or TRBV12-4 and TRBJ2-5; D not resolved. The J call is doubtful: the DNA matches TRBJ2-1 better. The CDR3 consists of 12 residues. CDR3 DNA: TGTGCCAGCAGAAAGGATTACAATGAGCAGTTCTTC. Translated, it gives CASRKDYNEQFF.

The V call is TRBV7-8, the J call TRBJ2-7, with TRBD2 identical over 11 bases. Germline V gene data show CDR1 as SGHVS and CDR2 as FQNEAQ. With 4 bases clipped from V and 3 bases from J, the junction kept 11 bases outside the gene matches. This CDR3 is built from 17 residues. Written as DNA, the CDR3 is TGTGCCAGCAGCTCCACACTGACTAGCGGGACGTACTACGAGCAGTACTTC. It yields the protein CASSSTLTSGTYYEQYF.

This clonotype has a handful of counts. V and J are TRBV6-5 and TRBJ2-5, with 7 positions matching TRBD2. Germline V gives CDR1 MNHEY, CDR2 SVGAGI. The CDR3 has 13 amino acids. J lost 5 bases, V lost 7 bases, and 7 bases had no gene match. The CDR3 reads CASTPGGMETQYF. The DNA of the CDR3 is TGTGCCAGCACCCCCGGGGGGATGGAGACCCAGTACTTC.

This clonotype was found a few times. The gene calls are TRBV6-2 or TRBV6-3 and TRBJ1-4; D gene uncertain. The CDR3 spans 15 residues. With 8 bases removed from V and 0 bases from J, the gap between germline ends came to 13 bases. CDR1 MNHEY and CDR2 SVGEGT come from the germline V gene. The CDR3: CASRQSGATNEKLFF. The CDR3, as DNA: TGTGCCAGCCGTCAGAGCGGCGCAACTAATGAAAAACTGTTTTTT.

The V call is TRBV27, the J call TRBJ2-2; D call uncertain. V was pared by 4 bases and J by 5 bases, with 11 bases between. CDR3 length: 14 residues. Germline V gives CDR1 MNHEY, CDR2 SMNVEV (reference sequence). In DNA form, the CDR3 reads TGTGCCAGCAGTTCCCCGGCTCGAACCGGGGAGCTGTTTTTT. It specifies CASSSPARTGELFF.

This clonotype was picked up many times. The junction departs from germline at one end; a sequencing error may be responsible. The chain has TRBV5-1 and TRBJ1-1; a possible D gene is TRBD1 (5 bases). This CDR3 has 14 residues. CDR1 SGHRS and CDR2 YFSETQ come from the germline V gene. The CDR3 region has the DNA TGTGCCAGCAGCCCCCTCGGGGGGAACACTGAAGCTTTCTTT. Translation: CASSPLGGNTEAFF.

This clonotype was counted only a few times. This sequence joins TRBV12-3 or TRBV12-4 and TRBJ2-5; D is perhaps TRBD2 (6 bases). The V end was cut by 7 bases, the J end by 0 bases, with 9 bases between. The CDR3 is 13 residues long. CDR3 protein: CASTSVNQETQYF. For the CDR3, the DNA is TGTGCCAGCACTAGCGTAAACCAAGAGACCCAGTACTTC.

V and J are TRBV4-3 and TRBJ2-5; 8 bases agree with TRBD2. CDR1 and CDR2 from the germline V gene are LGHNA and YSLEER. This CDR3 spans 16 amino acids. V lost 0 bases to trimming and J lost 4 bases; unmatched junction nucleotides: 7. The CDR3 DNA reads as TGCGCCAGCAGCCAAGAGGTCCCGGGGGGGATAGAGACCCAGTACTTC. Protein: CASSQEVPGGIETQYF.

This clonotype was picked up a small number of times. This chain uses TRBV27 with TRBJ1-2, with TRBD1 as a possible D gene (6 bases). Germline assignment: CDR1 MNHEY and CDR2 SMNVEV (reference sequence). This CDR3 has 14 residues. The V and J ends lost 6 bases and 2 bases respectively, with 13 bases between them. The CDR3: CASRGAGANYGYTF. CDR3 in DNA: TGTGCCAGCAGGGGGGCGGGAGCAAACTATGGCTACACCTTC.

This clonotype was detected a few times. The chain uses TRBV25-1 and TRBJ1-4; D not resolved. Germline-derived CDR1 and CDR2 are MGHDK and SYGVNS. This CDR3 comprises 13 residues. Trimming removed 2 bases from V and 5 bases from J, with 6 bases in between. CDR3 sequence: CASSEAGNEKLFF. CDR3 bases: TGTGCCAGCAGTGAAGCGGGGAATGAAAAACTGTTTTTT.